This entry describes one TCR beta chain. Assay used: immunoSEQ multiplex PCR; TCRdb lists only in-frame clones, some missing. Seen here are roughly 120,000 clones, approximately 84% observed once, and the top ten hold 1.9%. The data are from a study of blood T cell repertoires in COVID-19. Study context: The analysed material was cDNA or gDNA that came from T cells, B-cell-depleted T cells, or PBMCs.

Germline V lookup: CDR1 SGHRS, CDR2 YFSETQ. V shed 4 bases, J shed 2 bases, and the junction held 5 bases outside the gene matches. This CDR3 is 15 amino acids long. This sequence joins TRBV5-1 and TRBJ2-2; the match to TRBD1 covers 7 bases. Sample: peripheral blood. This receptor was identified in a man aged 65 to 79 with acute or convalescent COVID-19. The CDR3 DNA reads TGCGCCAGCAGCCCGAGGGACAGAAACACCGGGGAGCTGTTTTTT. Translation: CASSPRDRNTGELFF. Full variable domain (remainder filled in from reference TRBV5-1 and TRBJ2-2): KAGVTQTPRYLIKTRGQQVTLSCSPISGHRSVSWYQQTPGQGLQFLFEYFSETQRNKGNFPGRFSGRQFSNSRSEMNVSTLELGDSALYLCASSPRDRNTGELFFGEGSRLTVL.